The 26 T cell receptor beta chains below all came from one sample that was sequenced in a study of blood T cell repertoires in COVID-19. The protocol was immunoSEQ multiplex PCR, while the TCRdb copy is restricted to in-frame clones and leaves out a portion. The sample includes approximately 390,000 clones, 85% to 90% of them seen just once. The source material was peripheral blood. Receptor source: a man in his late teens or twenties with active or convalescent COVID-19.

The chain combines TRBV7-2 with TRBJ1-5, with 7 bases matching TRBD1. The CDR3 consists of 16 residues. With 0 bases clipped from V and 1 base from J, the junction kept 3 bases outside the gene matches. Germline CDR1 reads SGHTA; CDR2 reads FQGNSA. CDR3 DNA: TGTGCCAGCAGCTTAGCTGTCAGGGGGAGCAATCAGCCCCAGCATTTT. This gives the protein CASSLAVRGSNQPQHF. Full variable domain (missing parts from reference TRBV7-2 and TRBJ1-5): GAGVSQSPSNKVTEKGKDVELRCDPISGHTALYWYRQSLGQGLEFLIYFQGNSAPDKSGLPSDRFSAERTGGSVSTLTIQRTQQEDSAVYLCASSLAVRGSNQPQHFGDGTRLSIL.

This chain links TRBV5-4 with TRBJ1-4; D gene unclear. Germline loops: CDR1 SGHNT, CDR2 YYREEE (reference sequence). The germline V and J ends were trimmed by 1 base and 8 bases, with 12 bases remaining between them. The CDR3 consists of 14 residues. DNA of the CDR3: TGTGCCAGCAGCTTGTCAGGTATACACGAAAAACTGTTTTTT. Protein sequence: CASSLSGIHEKLFF.

J is TRBJ1-5 and V is TRBV28; D unclear. Germline V gene lookup returns CDR1 MDHEN and CDR2 SYDVKM. Between the trimmed V and J ends, which lost 6 bases and 1 base, there was a span of 4 bases. The CDR3 runs 12 residues. The CDR3 DNA is TGTGCCAGCAGGGAGAGCAATCAGCCCCAGCATTTT. Translation: CASRESNQPQHF.

The chain employs TRBV7-8 and TRBJ2-7; maybe TRBD1 (5 bases). This CDR3 is 14 amino acids long. Germline CDR1 and CDR2: SGHVS and FQNEAQ. Trimming shortened V by 7 bases and J by 3 bases, and 16 bases separated the two germline ends. The CDR3 region has the DNA TGTGCCAGCACCTGGTCAGGGCCGAGCTACGAGCAGTACTTC. It yields the protein CASTWSGPSYEQYF.

The chain couples TRBV7-9 to TRBJ2-1; 8 nucleotides line up with TRBD2. V shed 4 bases and J 9 bases; nucleotides not matched to a gene: 8. This CDR3 comprises 14 residues. The germline CDR1 and CDR2 sequences are SEHNR and FQNEAQ (reference sequence). CDR3 nucleotides: TGTGCCAGCAGCTCTTGGCGGGAGGATGGTGAGCAGTTCTTC. Translating gives CASSSWREDGEQFF.

The J gene is TRBJ1-5, the V gene TRBV18; D is unclear. The CDR3 length is 15 residues. CDR1 and CDR2 from the germline V gene are KGHSH and LQKENI. Trimming took off 2 bases at V and 2 bases at J, with 10 bases between the two ends. The CDR3 here is CASSPSEARNQPQHF. The CDR3 region has the DNA TGTGCCAGCTCACCATCAGAGGCCCGCAATCAGCCCCAGCATTTT.

The V gene is TRBV2, the J gene TRBJ1-5; D is unresolved. This CDR3 has 17 amino acids. CDR1 and CDR2 (germline): SNHLY, FYNNEI. V lost 0 bases to trimming and J lost 0 bases, with 12 bases between them. The CDR3 bases are TGTGCCAGCAGTGAAGCGGTAGTTAGTTATAGCAATCAGCCCCAGCATTTT. Translating it yields CASSEAVVSYSNQPQHF.

Here the CDR3 reads CASSQDIAGGQETQYF. CDR3 sequence (DNA): TGTGCCAGCAGCCAAGATATAGCGGGGGGCCAAGAGACCCAGTACTTC. The chain couples TRBV4-2 to TRBJ2-5, with 10 bases identical to TRBD2. This CDR3 comprises 16 residues. V lost 0 bases, J lost 1 base, and 2 bases stayed unmatched. Germline CDR1 reads LGHNA; CDR2 reads YNFKEQ.

J is TRBJ2-2 and V is TRBV4-2; 8 bases line up with TRBD2. The germline V gene has CDR1 LGHNA and CDR2 YNFKEQ. This CDR3 spans 16 amino acids. Losses at the gene ends were 2 bases for V and 3 bases for J; bases not matched to a gene: 5. As DNA, the CDR3 is TGTGCCAGCAGCCAACGGGGGGGCTCGGACACCGGGGAGCTGTTTTTT. The encoded protein is CASSQRGGSDTGELFF.

The chain links TRBV27 to TRBJ1-6; possible D gene TRBD1, 5 bases. The V gene lost 5 bases and the J gene lost 9 bases, with 17 bases spanning the gap. This CDR3 is 15 amino acids long. Germline lookup yields CDR1 MNHEY and CDR2 SMNVEV (reference sequence). In DNA form, the CDR3 reads TGTGCCAGCAGTACCGGACATATTGGTGGTTCACCCCTCCACTTT. This encodes CASSTGHIGGSPLHF.

This clone was found once. The V and J genes are TRBV19 and TRBJ2-3; 8 bases align to TRBD1. The germline V gene has CDR1 LNHDA and CDR2 SQIVND (reference sequence). CDR3 length equals 16 residues. V dropped 7 bases and J dropped 3; count of bases not matched to a gene: 12. CDR3: CASTDPRTGLTDTQYF. DNA of the CDR3: TGTGCCAGTACCGACCCACGGACAGGGTTAACAGATACGCAGTATTTT.

This clone was detected only a few times. This rearrangement joins TRBV10-3 to TRBJ1-2; 11 bases fit TRBD1. The CDR3 is 17 residues long. V lost 0 bases to trimming and J lost 6 bases; unmatched junction nucleotides: 9. Germline V gene data show CDR1 as ENHRY and CDR2 as SYGVKD. CDR3 amino acids: CAISESLGTGGTNGYTF. DNA of the CDR3: TGTGCCATCAGTGAGTCGCTTGGGACAGGGGGAACGAATGGCTACACCTTC.

The chain has TRBV30 and TRBJ2-5; 13 bases fit TRBD2. The length of the CDR3 is 16 residues. CDR1 and CDR2 from the germline V gene are GTSNPN and SVGIG (reference sequence). The junction had 11 bases not matched to a gene; V was cut back by 5 bases and J by 5 bases. The CDR3 DNA sequence: TGTGCCTGGGGAGCCTTCGGACTAGCGGGAGCGGAGACCCAGTACTTC. This codes for CAWGAFGLAGAETQYF.

The rearrangement uses TRBV11-3 and TRBJ2-1; 9 bases align to TRBD1. V was pared by 0 bases and J by 4 bases, with 7 bases of the junction left unmatched. Germline-derived CDR1 and CDR2 are SGHNT and YENEEA. The CDR3 runs to 17 residues. The CDR3 region is CASSLDPHGTGYNEQFF. CDR3 DNA sequence: TGTGCCAGCAGCTTAGATCCTCACGGGACAGGGTACAATGAGCAGTTCTTC.

The CDR3 sequence is CATEGQGFYEQYF. The DNA for the CDR3 is TGTGCCACCGAAGGACAGGGCTTCTACGAGCAGTACTTC. J is TRBJ2-7 and V is TRBV10-3; 8 bases agree with TRBD1. Trimming removed 10 bases from V and 3 bases from J; junction bases left unmatched: 8. CDR1 ENHRY and CDR2 SYGVKD come from the germline V gene. The CDR3 has 13 residues.

The rearrangement uses TRBV13 and TRBJ2-7, with D tentatively TRBD1 (6 bases). Looked up from germline, CDR1 is PRHDT and CDR2 is FYEKMQ (reference sequence). V lost 4 bases, J lost 3 bases, and 7 bases lay in between. The CDR3 runs 12 residues. CDR3 bases: TGTGCCAGCAGCTCGGACAGCTACGAGCAGTACTTC. Protein sequence: CASSSDSYEQYF.

The chain couples TRBV7-8 to TRBJ1-3; 10 positions agree with TRBD1. Germline assignment: CDR1 SGHVS and CDR2 FQNEAQ. The CDR3 is made up of 19 amino acids. The V gene end was trimmed by 2 bases and the J gene end by 4 bases; junction bases not matched to a gene: 14. The DNA of the CDR3 is TGTGCCAGCAGCTTAATCCCGCGCACCGGGACAGGGGCGGGAAACACCATATATTTT. It specifies CASSLIPRTGTGAGNTIYF.

The genes are TRBV2 and TRBJ2-1, with 9 bases lining up with TRBD2. V was clipped by 3 bases and J by 5 bases; unmatched bases: 14. The CDR3 has 18 amino acids. The V gene's germline CDR1 is SNHLY and CDR2 FYNNEI. Written as DNA, the CDR3 is TGTGCCAGCAGTGATGAGAGTCGGCGGGGGGGAGGTAACAATGAGCAGTTCTTC. Residues: CASSDESRRGGGNNEQFF.

The chain uses TRBV6-5 and TRBJ1-2; D not certain. Germline values: CDR1 MNHEY, CDR2 SVGAGI. The CDR3 covers 13 residues. Between the trimmed V and J ends, which lost 7 bases and 4 bases, there was a span of 13 bases. This CDR3 is CASTPALGYGYTF. The CDR3 DNA reads as TGTGCCAGCACCCCAGCACTAGGCTATGGCTACACCTTC.

The chain couples TRBV14 to TRBJ2-7; 11 bases are a match to TRBD2. The germline V gene encodes CDR1 SGHDN and CDR2 FVKESK. The CDR3 sequence is 18 residues long. V dropped 5 bases and J dropped 6; count of bases not matched to a gene: 18. Here the CDR3 DNA reads TGTGCCAGCAGCTCCCCCCTGGGTAGCGGGGGGGCTGGCTCCGAGCAGTACTTC. Translated: CASSSPLGSGGAGSEQYF.

The chain is built from TRBV15 and TRBJ1-2, with a tentative D call TRBD1 (5 bases). CDR3 size: 13 residues. Trimming removed 3 bases at V and 1 base at J, with 6 bases between. CDR1 is LNHNV and CDR2 is YYDKDF in the germline V gene (reference sequence). CDR3 sequence: CATSSDSNYGYTF. The CDR3 DNA sequence: TGTGCCACCAGCAGTGACAGTAACTATGGCTACACCTTC.

V gene TRBV19 combines with J gene TRBJ1-5; TRBD1 agrees at 7 bases. The germline V gene encodes CDR1 LNHDA and CDR2 SQIVND (reference sequence). The V gene end was trimmed by 0 bases and the J gene end by 2 bases; junction bases not matched to a gene: 13. The CDR3 consists of 19 residues. The CDR3 coding sequence is TGTGCCAGTAGTATAGATCCGTCAAGGGGGCTGTCAGGCAATCAGCCCCAGCATTTT. It yields the protein CASSIDPSRGLSGNQPQHF.

CDR3 nucleotides: TGTGCCAGCAGTTTACAATTCACTGAAGCTTTCTTT. This sequence encodes CASSLQFTEAFF. The chain recombines TRBV28 with TRBJ1-1; D unresolved. CDR3 length: 12 residues. The V end lost 2 bases, the J end lost 4 bases, and 5 bases lay between the germline ends. The germline CDR1 and CDR2 sequences are MDHEN and SYDVKM.

CDR3 DNA: TGTGCCAGCAGCTTAAGTAAAGGGACAAACACTGAAGCTTTCTTT. Translation gives CASSLSKGTNTEAFF. J is TRBJ1-1 and V is TRBV7-8; maybe TRBD1 (6 bases). The V gene's germline CDR1 is SGHVS and CDR2 FQNEAQ. This CDR3 contains 15 residues. The V gene lost 2 bases and the J gene lost 2 bases, with 12 bases spanning the gap.

The gene calls are TRBV7-2 and TRBJ1-2; 8 bases are a match to TRBD1. The CDR3 spans 16 residues. V lost 5 bases, J lost 2 bases, and 10 bases stayed unmatched. Germline assignment: CDR1 SGHTA and CDR2 FQGNSA. The chain's CDR3 is CASSPMSGGVNYGYTF. CDR3 nucleotide sequence: TGTGCCAGCAGCCCCATGTCAGGGGGCGTCAACTATGGCTACACCTTC.

This chain links TRBV10-3 with TRBJ2-7; 10 bases match TRBD2. The germline V gene encodes CDR1 ENHRY and CDR2 SYGVKD. V shed 5 bases, J shed 3 bases, and the junction held 1 base outside the gene matches. This CDR3 spans 13 amino acids. The CDR3 coding sequence is TGTGCCATCAGTTGGACTAGCGGCTACGAGCAGTACTTC. It is translated as CAISWTSGYEQYF.